The sequence of this T cell receptor (beta chain) was determined in a study of sequential checkpoint blockade in melanoma. The treatment is: randomized to nivolumab then ipilimumab (arm A) or the reverse (arm B). Repertoires were generated with immunoSEQ multiplex PCR, while TCRdb's copy carries only in-frame clones and drops some. Of 20,000 to 25,000 clones in the sample, 82% were seen once. Germline lookup yields CDR1 SGDLS and CDR2 YYNGEE. The CDR3 is 15 residues long. The trim removed 3 bases at V and 2 bases at J, leaving 7 bases unmatched. The sequences come from CD8+ T cells sorted from blood (inferred from file names), collected from a patient given nivolumab and ipilimumab in sequence. The receptor was derived from a human donor with melanoma. This sequence joins TRBV9 and TRBJ2-7; 8 nucleotides line up with TRBD2. The CDR3, as DNA: TGTGCCAGCAGCGCCGGGGGGGGTCCCACCTACGAGCAGTACTTC. Protein: CASSAGGGPTYEQYF. Together with reference TRBV9 and TRBJ2-7, the CDR3 gives the full variable domain: DSGVTQTPKHLITATGQRVTLRCSPRSGDLSVYWYQQSLDQGLQFLIQYYNGEERAKGNILERFSAQQFPDLHSELNLSSLELGDSALYFCASSAGGGPTYEQYFGPGTRLTVT.